Listed below are T cell receptor beta chains from one sample, sequenced in a study of blood T cells in healthy people across ages. TCRdb ran MiXCR on the 5' RACE reads and lists one entry per CDR3 protein. Here the sample spans about a million distinct CDR3 sequences, roughly 48% being singletons. The sample taken for sequencing was blood. The source is a man aged 30-40 years in good health. The CDR3 runs from the conserved cysteine through the conserved F or W. D genes are given only for firm matches. Expanded clones are given a class, and other clones once, few, many or no size at all.

clone_size	v_call	d_call	j_call	cdr3_aa	cdr3_nt
many	TRBV7-2	.	TRBJ2-1	CASRDRFLNEQFF	TGTGCCAGCCGGGACCGGTTTTTGAATGAGCAGTTCTTC
few	TRBV21-1	.	TRBJ2-3	CASSNRAEGEDTQYF	TGTGCCAGCAGCAATCGAGCAGAGGGGGAAGATACGCAGTATTTT
.	TRBV20-1	TRBD1	TRBJ1-2	CSADPTTGNYGYTF	TGCAGTGCCGATCCAACGACAGGGAACTATGGCTACACCTTC
.	TRBV5-1	TRBD1	TRBJ2-7	CASAGQGGTYEQYF	TGCGCCAGCGCTGGACAGGGAGGAACCTACGAGCAGTACTTC
few	TRBV6-5	.	TRBJ1-6	CASRAGGATLNSPLHF	TGTGCCTCAAGGGCGGGGGGCGCGACGCTCAATTCACCCCTCCACTTT
.	TRBV5-1	.	TRBJ2-1	CASSSFDGGAWEQFF	TGTGCCAGCAGCTCCTTTGACGGAGGGGCTTGGGAGCAGTTCTTC
.	TRBV7-9	TRBD1	TRBJ1-2	CASSSRKGTDYGYTF	TGTGCCAGCAGCTCTCGGAAGGGGACAGACTATGGCTACACCTTC
few	TRBV7-9	TRBD1	TRBJ2-7	CASILSTGDEQYF	TGTGCCAGCATCCTTAGCACAGGGGACGAGCAGTACTTC
.	TRBV7-7	.	TRBJ2-3	CASSSTTEADTQYF	TGTGCTAGCAGCTCCACGACAGAAGCAGATACGCAGTATTTT
.	TRBV6-1	.	TRBJ2-7	CASSEGHTSSYEQYF	TGTGCCAGCAGTGAAGGTCACACCAGCTCCTACGAGCAGTACTTC
.	TRBV29-1	.	TRBJ2-1	CSVAGSYNEQFF	TGCAGCGTTGCCGGCTCCTACAATGAGCAGTTCTTC
many	TRBV28	.	TRBJ2-7	CASSIPPYEQYF	TGTGCCAGCAGCATCCCCCCCTACGAGCAGTACTTC
few	TRBV11-2	.	TRBJ1-2	CASTQSGFRYGYTF	TGTGCCAGCACCCAAAGCGGCTTTCGCTATGGCTACACCTTC
.	TRBV28	.	TRBJ1-2	CASIQQGPGFGYTF	TGTGCCAGCATTCAACAGGGCCCCGGGTTTGGCTACACCTTC
.	TRBV5-1	TRBD2	TRBJ2-3	CASGGLVGGTDTQYF	TGCGCCAGCGGGGGACTAGTTGGGGGGACAGATACGCAGTATTTT
.	TRBV5-1	TRBD1	TRBJ2-7	CASGQGAEQYF	TGCGCCAGTGGACAGGGGGCCGAGCAGTACTTC
.	TRBV7-2	.	TRBJ1-1	CASSRDTQNTEAFF	TGTGCCAGCAGCCGTGACACGCAGAACACTGAAGCTTTCTTT
few	TRBV11-2	.	TRBJ2-4	CASSLEGVGAGIQYF	TGTGCCAGCAGCTTAGAAGGCGTGGGGGCGGGCATTCAGTACTTC
.	TRBV6-5	.	TRBJ1-1	CASSYYSGVYLNTEAFF	TGTGCCAGCAGTTACTACTCCGGAGTTTATCTGAACACTGAAGCTTTCTTT
.	TRBV28	TRBD1	TRBJ1-2	CASSSTILDRGASNYGYTF	TGTGCCAGCAGTTCTACCATACTGGACAGGGGCGCCTCTAACTATGGCTACACCTTC
.	TRBV5-1	.	TRBJ2-1	CASSLLGVEVDEQFF	TGCGCCAGCAGCTTGCTGGGGGTCGAGGTGGATGAGCAGTTCTTC
.	TRBV7-8	.	TRBJ1-5	CASSLEARVNQPQHF	TGTGCCAGCAGCTTAGAAGCCAGGGTCAATCAGCCCCAGCATTTT
.	TRBV12-3/TRBV12-4	.	TRBJ2-6	CASSLWTGSGANVLTF	TGTGCCAGCAGTTTATGGACCGGCTCTGGGGCCAACGTCCTGACTTTC
few	TRBV28	.	TRBJ1-1	CALGDSNTEAFF	TGTGCCTTAGGGGATTCGAACACTGAAGCTTTCTTT
.	TRBV4-1	.	TRBJ2-5	CASSQGSRSVYQETQYF	TGCGCCAGCAGCCAAGGCTCCCGATCTGTATACCAAGAGACCCAGTACTTC
few	TRBV7-6	TRBD2	TRBJ2-7	CASSFGTSGEDEQYF	TGTGCCAGCAGCTTTGGTACTAGCGGGGAGGACGAGCAGTACTTC
few	TRBV12-5	.	TRBJ2-1	CASGSSRGAYNEQFF	TGTGCTAGTGGTTCCAGCAGGGGAGCCTACAATGAGCAGTTCTTC
.	TRBV20-1	TRBD1	TRBJ2-5	CSASGQAQETQYF	TGCAGTGCTTCGGGACAGGCTCAAGAGACCCAGTACTTC
few	TRBV6-5	TRBD2	TRBJ2-5	CASSYTSGEEETQYF	TGTGCCAGCAGTTACACTAGCGGGGAGGAGGAGACCCAGTACTTC
.	TRBV2	.	TRBJ2-1	CASSELGGDRNEQFF	TGTGCCAGCAGTGAATTAGGAGGTGACAGGAATGAGCAGTTCTTC
.	TRBV3-1	TRBD2	TRBJ2-7	CASSSHRLAGGAQNSYEQYF	TGTGCCAGCAGCTCCCACCGACTAGCGGGGGGCGCCCAGAACTCCTACGAGCAGTACTTC
.	TRBV29-1	.	TRBJ2-6	CSVENSGANVQTF	TGCAGCGTTGAGAACTCTGGGGCCAACGTCCAGACTTTC
.	TRBV4-2	.	TRBJ1-1	CASRLGQAMNTEAFF	TGTGCCAGCAGATTGGGACAAGCAATGAACACTGAAGCTTTCTTT
.	TRBV28	.	TRBJ2-5	CASSTGRVETQYF	TGTGCCAGCAGCACGGGCCGGGTGGAGACCCAGTACTTC
.	TRBV27	.	TRBJ2-3	CASSRGDSSRTDTQYF	TGTGCCAGCAGTCGGGGGGACAGCAGTCGCACAGATACGCAGTATTTT
few	TRBV4-2	.	TRBJ1-4	CASSQDRQGASEKLFF	TGTGCCAGCAGCCAAGATCGGCAGGGAGCTTCTGAAAAACTGTTTTTT
few	TRBV6-1	TRBD1	TRBJ2-7	CASNTGQAPYEQYF	TGTGCCAGCAATACGGGACAGGCACCCTACGAGCAGTACTTC
.	TRBV7-3	TRBD2	TRBJ2-7	CAGSLGGSSYEQYF	TGTGCCGGCAGCTTAGGCGGGAGCTCCTACGAGCAGTACTTC
.	TRBV4-2	TRBD1	TRBJ2-1	CASSQGDRDNNEQFF	TGTGCCAGCAGCCAAGGGGACAGAGATAACAATGAGCAGTTCTTC
few	TRBV7-2	.	TRBJ2-5	CASSLRYGDGVGEQYF	TGTGCCAGCAGTCTTAGATATGGGGACGGGGTTGGGGAGCAGTACTTC
.	TRBV6-7	.	TRBJ1-2	CASSYCRLGQGDGYTF	TGTGCCAGCAGTTACTGTCGGCTGGGCCAGGGAGATGGCTACACCTTC
.	TRBV4-1	.	TRBJ2-7	CASSQEISGGYEQYF	TGCGCCAGCAGCCAAGAAATCAGCGGTGGCTACGAGCAGTACTTC